The sequence of this T cell receptor (beta chain) was determined in a study of blood T cell repertoires in COVID-19. Study details: T cells, B-cell-depleted T cells, or PBMCs provided the cDNA or gDNA that served as material.

Worth noting for this clone: Other DNA sequences from this sample encode an identical CDR3 as well.

CDR3 length: 12 amino acids. Trimming stripped 0 bases from V and 4 bases from J, with 4 bases between. Germline CDR1 is ENHRY and CDR2 is SYGVKD. Per the study methods: Reference gene primers were amplified, and this amplification served to estimate nucleated cell counts. Repertoires were generated with immunoSEQ multiplex PCR, while TCRdb's copy carries only in-frame clones and drops some. V, J and clone size are taken as reported in that table, and D and trimming were inferred from the DNA itself. Among about 270,000 clones listed, 75% to 90% were seen once. J is TRBJ2-7 and V is TRBV10-3; D is undetermined. The TCR sequence derives from a human donor in a cohort sampled during active COVID-19. Input material: peripheral blood. The CDR3 DNA is TGTGCCATCAGTGAGTCTAGTTACGAGCAGTACTTC. Translation gives CAISESSYEQYF.